These 26 T cell receptor beta chains came from one sample sequenced in a study of cytomegalovirus exposure and HLA in healthy donors. Primers: 60 Vbeta forward and 13 Jbeta reverse. Sequenced by immunoSEQ multiplex PCR; TCRdb stores in-frame clones only, minus some. The sample carries some 150,000 clones, 75% recorded once. Sequencing was done on a sample of PBMCs. These receptors were taken from a man aged 40-55 years in good health and CMV-seronegative.

Many counts were recorded for this clone. This chain uses TRBV6-5 with TRBJ2-7, with unresolved D. Germline V gene data show CDR1 as MNHEY and CDR2 as SVGAGI. The V gene lost 6 bases and the J gene lost 0 bases, with 9 bases spanning the gap. The CDR3 sequence is 13 residues long. The CDR3 DNA reads as TGTGCCAGCAGAGACCCGGGCTCCTACGAGCAGTACTTC. Protein product: CASRDPGSYEQYF.

This clone was picked up a small number of times. The chain uses TRBV2 and TRBJ1-1; maybe TRBD1 (5 bases). CDR3 length: 13 residues. Looked up from germline, CDR1 is SNHLY and CDR2 is FYNNEI. Trimming left V 7 bases short and J 2 bases short, with 11 bases between. The CDR3 DNA follows: TGTGCCAGCATCACAGGACAAAACACTGAAGCTTTCTTT. It is translated as CASITGQNTEAFF.

This sequence joins TRBV6-6 and TRBJ2-2; no clear D gene. Trimming shortened V by 6 bases and J by 3 bases, and 14 bases separated the two germline ends. This CDR3 has 15 amino acids. The germline V gene has CDR1 MNHNY and CDR2 SVGAGI (reference sequence). The CDR3 region has the DNA TGTGCCAGCAGCCCAATTCTCCGGGACACCGGGGAGCTGTTTTTT. It translates to CASSPILRDTGELFF.

The rearrangement joins TRBV7-9 to TRBJ1-2; no reliable D call. The V gene lost 4 bases and the J gene lost 4 bases, with 16 bases spanning the gap. Germline CDR1 reads SEHNR; CDR2 reads FQNEAQ (reference sequence). The CDR3 consists of 15 residues. The CDR3 bases are TGTGCCAGCAGCTATAATGTACCGCGGGGCTATGGCTACACCTTC. It yields the protein CASSYNVPRGYGYTF. The entire variable domain, with the rest obtained from reference TRBV7-9 and TRBJ1-2, is as follows: DTGVSQNPRHKITKRGQNVTFRCDPISEHNRLYWYRQTLGQGPEFLTYFQNEAQLEKSRLLSDRFSAERPKGSFSTLEIQRTEQGDSAMYLCASSYNVPRGYGYTFGSGTRLTVV.

This clone has a handful of counts. V gene TRBV6-4 combines with J gene TRBJ1-1, with D maybe TRBD1 (5 bases). This CDR3 is built from 13 residues. V was cut by 6 bases and J by 1 base, with 9 bases left in between. The V gene's germline CDR1 is MRHNA and CDR2 SNTAGT. In nucleotides, the CDR3 is TGTGCCAGCAGGGGCAGGGAGAACACTGAAGCTTTCTTT. Its translation: CASRGRENTEAFF.

A few counts support this clone. V gene TRBV29-1 combines with J gene TRBJ1-2, with D perhaps TRBD1 (5 bases). Germline V gene data show CDR1 as SQVTM and CDR2 as ANQGSEA. This CDR3 spans 14 amino acids. Deletions cut 4 bases from V and 1 base from J, with 13 bases between. The CDR3 nucleotides are TGCAGCGTTGGGGAACAGGTTCTTAACTATGGCTACACCTTC. Protein product: CSVGEQVLNYGYTF. The full variable domain, in which reference TRBV29-1 and TRBJ1-2 provide the parts outside the CDR3, is SAVISQKPSRDICQRGTSLTIQCQVDSQVTMMFWYRQQPGQSLTLIATANQGSEATYESGFVIDKFPISRPNLTFSTLTVSNMSPEDSSIYLCSVGEQVLNYGYTFGSGTRLTVV.

The chain is built from TRBV14 and TRBJ2-7; D perhaps matches TRBD2 (7 bases). CDR3 length equals 17 residues. Trimming took off 0 bases at V and 5 bases at J, with 20 bases between the two ends. Germline V lookup: CDR1 SGHDN, CDR2 FVKESK. CDR3 bases: TGTGCCAGCAGCCAAGATCTATGGGGGGGCCGACGGAACGAGCAGTACTTC. Translated, it gives CASSQDLWGGRRNEQYF.

The gene calls are TRBV6-6 and TRBJ1-1; the D gene is possibly TRBD1 (5 bases). Germline-derived CDR1 and CDR2 are MNHNY and SVGAGI (reference sequence). Trimming removed 0 bases from V and 4 bases from J, with 6 bases in between. The CDR3 length is 13 residues. The CDR3 coding sequence is TGTGCCAGCAGTTACTCGGGGGGCACTGAAGCTTTCTTT. It codes for CASSYSGGTEAFF.

In this sample, this clone turned up a few times. The J gene is TRBJ1-1, the V gene TRBV6-5, with D possibly being TRBD1 (5 bases). The CDR3 length is 13 residues. From germline, CDR1 is MNHEY and CDR2 SVGAGI. V lost 5 bases and J lost 5, with 12 bases in between. The CDR3: CASSASGLTEAFF. Here the CDR3 DNA reads TGTGCCAGCAGTGCCTCAGGGTTAACTGAAGCTTTCTTT.

This clone was observed at least ten times. The genes are TRBV7-9 and TRBJ2-7; 7 bases are a match to TRBD1. Germline assignment: CDR1 SEHNR and CDR2 FQNEAQ (reference sequence). The CDR3 sequence is 14 residues long. V was clipped by 5 bases and J by 2 bases; unmatched bases: 6. CDR3 sequence reads: CASSHRQGPYEQYF. CDR3 in DNA: TGTGCCAGCAGCCATAGACAGGGCCCCTACGAGCAGTACTTC.

The chain is built from TRBV7-2 and TRBJ1-1; D gene uncertain. The CDR3 runs to 17 residues. CDR1 SGHTA and CDR2 FQGNSA come from the germline V gene. The V and J ends lost 7 bases and 3 bases respectively, with 24 bases between them. The CDR3 bases are TGTGCCAGCATGAGGAGGAGAAGGAGTGGGGAGGACACTGAAGCTTTCTTT. Translated, it gives CASMRRRRSGEDTEAFF.

The CDR3 reads CASSFPGRGTDTQYF. The CDR3 DNA sequence: TGTGCCAGCAGTTTCCCGGGGAGAGGCACAGATACGCAGTATTTT. The rearrangement joins TRBV28 to TRBJ2-3; D perhaps matches TRBD2 (5 bases). Trimming took off 3 bases at V and 1 base at J, with 11 bases between the two ends. The CDR3 sequence is 15 residues long. CDR1 is MDHEN, CDR2 SYDVKM, per germline.

V gene TRBV5-4 combines with J gene TRBJ2-3; 10 bases are a match to TRBD2. Per the germline V gene, CDR1 is SGHNT and CDR2 is YYREEE (reference sequence). CDR3 length: 18 amino acids. V was pared by 0 bases and J by 1 base, with 8 bases of the junction left unmatched. CDR3: CASSLGGGLAGGTDTQYF. Here the CDR3 DNA reads TGTGCCAGCAGCTTGGGGGGGGGTCTAGCGGGGGGCACAGATACGCAGTATTTT. Using reference TRBV5-4 and TRBJ2-3 for the parts outside the CDR3, the full variable domain is ETGVTQSPTHLIKTRGQQVTLRCSSQSGHNTVSWYQQALGQGPQFIFQYYREEENGRGNFPPRFSGLQFPNYSSELNVNALELDDSALYLCASSLGGGLAGGTDTQYFGPGTRLTVL.

As DNA, the CDR3 is TGTGCCAGCAGCCCTCGGCCAGGAAACACCGGGGAGCTGTTTTTT. Its protein product is CASSPRPGNTGELFF. V usage is TRBV5-4 and J usage is TRBJ2-2; D remains ambiguous. Germline V gene lookup returns CDR1 SGHNT and CDR2 YYREEE (reference sequence). Trimming took off 4 bases at V and 2 bases at J, with 12 bases between the two ends. The CDR3 length is 15 residues.

J is TRBJ2-7 and V is TRBV12-5; 11 bases line up with TRBD1. The CDR3 runs 16 residues. Germline V gene sequence: CDR1 LGHNT, CDR2 FRNRAP. The V and J ends lost 2 bases and 6 bases, in that order; junction bases with no gene match: 9. CDR3 sequence reads: CASGLSLSGTGGEQYF. The CDR3 region has the DNA TGTGCTAGTGGTTTGTCGCTGTCCGGGACAGGGGGCGAGCAGTACTTC.

This clone was observed a handful of times. The chain links TRBV5-6 to TRBJ2-7; D is perhaps TRBD1 (5 bases). With 2 bases removed from V and 5 bases from J, the gap between germline ends came to 17 bases. Per germline, CDR1 SGHDT and CDR2 YYEEEE. The CDR3 has 15 amino acids. CDR3 in amino acids: CASSFGASPDHEQYF. The CDR3 region has the DNA TGTGCCAGCAGCTTTGGGGCAAGCCCGGACCACGAGCAGTACTTC.

This chain connects TRBV10-2 to TRBJ2-3, with TRBD2 matching 16 bases. V shed 6 bases and J 4 bases; nucleotides not matched to a gene: 1. Per the germline V gene, CDR1 is WSHSY and CDR2 is SAAADI. This CDR3 comprises 15 residues. As DNA, the CDR3 is TGCGCCAGCAGGGGGACTAGCGGGGGGGCAGATACGCAGTATTTT. Its protein product is CASRGTSGGADTQYF.

J is TRBJ2-7 and V is TRBV18; TRBD1 is a possible D gene (5 bases). The CDR3 extends over 18 amino acids. Trimming removed 2 bases at V and 4 bases at J, with 24 bases between. Germline V lookup: CDR1 KGHSH, CDR2 LQKENI. CDR3 nucleotides: TGTGCCAGCTCACCAATTCTTAGGCTGCAGGGATCTCTTTACGAGCAGTACTTC. Its protein is CASSPILRLQGSLYEQYF.

This clone was detected only once. The J gene is TRBJ2-7, the V gene TRBV5-1, with 9 bases lining up with TRBD1. The CDR3 runs to 16 residues. The V gene end was trimmed by 4 bases and the J gene end by 2 bases; junction bases not matched to a gene: 10. Germline loops: CDR1 SGHRS, CDR2 YFSETQ. CDR3: CASSQPRDRDTYEQYF. The CDR3 bases are TGCGCCAGCAGCCAACCACGGGACAGGGATACCTACGAGCAGTACTTC.

This sequence joins TRBV14 and TRBJ1-1; 10 bases match TRBD1. The V and J ends lost 3 bases and 3 bases, in that order; junction bases with no gene match: 4. The CDR3 spans 15 residues. Germline CDR1 reads SGHDN; CDR2 reads FVKESK. The CDR3 nucleotides read TGTGCCAGCAGCCACTATGGGACAGGGGACACTGAAGCTTTCTTT. Amino acids: CASSHYGTGDTEAFF. The variable domain in full, completed from reference TRBV14 and TRBJ1-1, reads EAGVTQFPSHSVIEKGQTVTLRCDPISGHDNLYWYRRVMGKEIKFLLHFVKESKQDESGMPNNRFLAERTGGTYSTLKVQPAELEDSGVYFCASSHYGTGDTEAFFGQGTRLTVV.

CDR3 in amino acids: CASSSQRVEGGYGYTF. As DNA, the CDR3 is TGTGCCAGCAGTTCCCAGCGTGTTGAGGGTGGGTATGGCTACACCTTC. V usage is TRBV6-6 and J usage is TRBJ1-2; no reliable D call. This CDR3 has 16 amino acids. The germline gives CDR1 MNHNY, CDR2 SVGAGI (reference sequence). The V end was cut by 4 bases, the J end by 5 bases, with 20 bases between.

The rearrangement links TRBV7-8 to TRBJ2-5, with 14 bases identical to TRBD2. CDR3 length: 16 amino acids. Germline loops: CDR1 SGHVS, CDR2 FQNEAQ. J gave up 5 bases and V 7 bases, and 9 bases lay outside the gene matches. The CDR3 DNA reads as TGTGCCAGCATCTTGGCGACTAGCGGGGGGGTTGAGACCCAGTACTTC. Amino acids: CASILATSGGVETQYF.

This CDR3 is CAYSRDSNTEAFF. CDR3 sequence (DNA): TGTGCCTATTCCAGGGACAGCAACACTGAAGCTTTCTTT. This rearrangement joins TRBV30 to TRBJ1-1; 7 positions agree with TRBD1. This CDR3 contains 13 residues. With 7 bases clipped from V and 2 bases from J, the junction kept 7 bases outside the gene matches. The germline CDR1 and CDR2 sequences are GTSNPN and SVGIG (reference sequence).

The chain couples TRBV7-6 to TRBJ2-7; D possibly corresponds to TRBD1 (5 bases). With 0 bases removed from V and 3 bases from J, the gap between germline ends came to 12 bases. The CDR3 extends over 15 amino acids. Germline CDR1 is SGHVS and CDR2 is FNYEAQ. The CDR3, as DNA: TGTGCCAGCAGCTTAGCGCGGCAGGGCAACTACGAGCAGTACTTC. Translated: CASSLARQGNYEQYF.

This chain links TRBV29-1 with TRBJ1-2; TRBD1 agrees at 7 bases. Trimming took 6 bases from V and 3 from J; bases not matched to a gene: 13. The length of the CDR3 is 15 residues. CDR1 and CDR2 from the germline V gene are SQVTM and ANQGSEA. This CDR3 is CSVSPRRGLDYGYTF. CDR3 DNA sequence: TGCAGCGTCAGCCCGAGGAGGGGGCTAGACTATGGCTACACCTTC.

This clone was recorded a few times. J is TRBJ1-1 and V is TRBV7-9; no reliable D call. Germline V gene data show CDR1 as SEHNR and CDR2 as FQNEAQ (reference sequence). Between the trimmed V and J ends, which lost 1 base and 9 bases, there was a span of 9 bases. The CDR3 is made up of 12 amino acids. CDR3: CASSLVGQKAFF. Written as DNA, the CDR3 is TGTGCCAGCAGCTTAGTTGGGCAGAAAGCTTTCTTT.